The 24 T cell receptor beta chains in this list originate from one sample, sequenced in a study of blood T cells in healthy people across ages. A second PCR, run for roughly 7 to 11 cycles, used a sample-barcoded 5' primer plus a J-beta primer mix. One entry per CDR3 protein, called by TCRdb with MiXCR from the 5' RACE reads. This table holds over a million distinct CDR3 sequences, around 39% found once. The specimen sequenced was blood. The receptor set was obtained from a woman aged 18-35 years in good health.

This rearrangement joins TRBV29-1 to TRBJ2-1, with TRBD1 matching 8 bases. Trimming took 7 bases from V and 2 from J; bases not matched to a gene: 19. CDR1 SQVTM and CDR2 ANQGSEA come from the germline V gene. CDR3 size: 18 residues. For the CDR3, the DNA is TGCAGCGGACAAGGGCAGGGGGCAACCCCCCTAACCTACAATGAGCAGTTCTTC. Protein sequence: CSGQGQGATPLTYNEQFF.

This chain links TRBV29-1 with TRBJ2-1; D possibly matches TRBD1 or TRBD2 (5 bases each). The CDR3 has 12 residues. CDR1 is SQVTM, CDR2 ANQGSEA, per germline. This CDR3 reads CSSLGEINEQFF. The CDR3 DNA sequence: TGCAGTAGCCTAGGGGAGATTAATGAGCAGTTCTTC.

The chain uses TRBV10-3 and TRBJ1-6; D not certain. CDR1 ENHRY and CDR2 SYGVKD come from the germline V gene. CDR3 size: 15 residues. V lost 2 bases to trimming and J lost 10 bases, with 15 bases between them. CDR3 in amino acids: CAISETTESGSPLHF. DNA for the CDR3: TGTGCCATCAGTGAGACTACAGAGTCGGGATCACCCCTCCACTTT.

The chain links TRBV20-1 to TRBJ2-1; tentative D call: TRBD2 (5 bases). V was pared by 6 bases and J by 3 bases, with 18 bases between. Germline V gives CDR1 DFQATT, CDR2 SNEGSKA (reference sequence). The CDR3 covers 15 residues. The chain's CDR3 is CSATRPTRVYNEQFF. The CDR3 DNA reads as TGCAGTGCCACCCGACCTACTAGAGTCTACAATGAGCAGTTCTTC.

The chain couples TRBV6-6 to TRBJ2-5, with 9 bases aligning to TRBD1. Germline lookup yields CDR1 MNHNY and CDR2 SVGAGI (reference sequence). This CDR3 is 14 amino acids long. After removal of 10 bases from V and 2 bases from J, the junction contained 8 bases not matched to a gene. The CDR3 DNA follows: TGTGCCACCCGCCGGGACAGGGAGCAAGAGACCCAGTACTTC. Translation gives CATRRDREQETQYF.

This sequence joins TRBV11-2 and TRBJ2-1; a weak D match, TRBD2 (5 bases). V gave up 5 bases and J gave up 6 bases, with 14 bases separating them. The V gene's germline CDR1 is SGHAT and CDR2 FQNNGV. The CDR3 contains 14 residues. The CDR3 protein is CASSAQLVLNEQFF. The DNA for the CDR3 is TGTGCCAGCAGCGCCCAACTAGTCCTCAATGAGCAGTTCTTC.

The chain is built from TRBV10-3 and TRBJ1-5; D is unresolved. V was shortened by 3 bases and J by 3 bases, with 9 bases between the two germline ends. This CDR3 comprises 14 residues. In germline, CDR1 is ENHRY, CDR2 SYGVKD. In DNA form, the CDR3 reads TGTGCCATCAGTGACAAGGGAAACAATCAGCCCCAGCATTTT. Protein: CAISDKGNNQPQHF.

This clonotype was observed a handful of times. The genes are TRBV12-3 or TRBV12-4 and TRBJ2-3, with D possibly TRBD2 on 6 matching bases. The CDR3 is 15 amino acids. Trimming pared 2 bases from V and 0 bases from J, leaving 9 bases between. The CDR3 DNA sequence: TGTGCCAGCAGTTTAACGGGGGATAGCACAGATACGCAGTATTTT. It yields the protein CASSLTGDSTDTQYF.

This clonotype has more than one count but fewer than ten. Written as DNA, the CDR3 is TGTGCCAGCGCCCTACTCCAAGAGACCCAGTACTTC. Encoded protein: CASALLQETQYF. V usage is TRBV3-1 and J usage is TRBJ2-5; no clear D. The CDR3 length is 12 residues. CDR1 and CDR2 (germline): LGHDT, YNNKEL (reference sequence). Trimming shortened V by 8 bases and J by 1 base, and 8 bases separated the two germline ends.

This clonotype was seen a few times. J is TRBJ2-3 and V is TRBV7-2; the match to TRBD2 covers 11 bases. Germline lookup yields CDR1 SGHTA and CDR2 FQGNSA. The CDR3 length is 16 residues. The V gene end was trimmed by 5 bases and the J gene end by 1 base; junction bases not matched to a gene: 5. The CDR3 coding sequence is TGTGCCAGCAGCGCCCGACTAGCGGGACGCACAGATACGCAGTATTTT. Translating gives CASSARLAGRTDTQYF.

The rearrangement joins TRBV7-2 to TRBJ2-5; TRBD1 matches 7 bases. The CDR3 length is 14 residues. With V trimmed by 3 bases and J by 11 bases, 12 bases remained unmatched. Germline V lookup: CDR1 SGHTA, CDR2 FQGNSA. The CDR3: CASSLDTGDNEQYF. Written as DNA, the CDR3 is TGTGCCAGCAGCTTGGATACAGGGGACAATGAGCAGTACTTC.

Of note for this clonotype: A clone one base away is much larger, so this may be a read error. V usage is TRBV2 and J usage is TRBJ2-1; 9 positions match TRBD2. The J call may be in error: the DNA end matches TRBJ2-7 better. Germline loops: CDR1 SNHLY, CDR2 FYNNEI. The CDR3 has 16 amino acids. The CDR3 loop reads CASSRVAGGPYNEQYF. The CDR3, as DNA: TGTGCCAGCAGCCGAGTGGCGGGAGGGCCTTACAATGAGCAGTACTTC.

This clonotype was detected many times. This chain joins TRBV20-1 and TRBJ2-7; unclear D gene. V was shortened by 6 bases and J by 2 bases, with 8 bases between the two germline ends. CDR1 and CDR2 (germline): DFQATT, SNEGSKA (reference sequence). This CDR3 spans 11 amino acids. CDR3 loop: CSASDPYEQYF. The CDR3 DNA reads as TGCAGTGCCTCCGACCCCTACGAGCAGTACTTC.

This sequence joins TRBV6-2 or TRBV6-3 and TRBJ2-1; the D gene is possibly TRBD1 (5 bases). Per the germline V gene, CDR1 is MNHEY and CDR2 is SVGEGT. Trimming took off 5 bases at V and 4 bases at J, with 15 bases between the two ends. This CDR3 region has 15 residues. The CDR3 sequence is CASSATDLEYNEQFF. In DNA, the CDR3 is TGTGCCAGCAGTGCGACAGATCTGGAATACAATGAGCAGTTCTTC.

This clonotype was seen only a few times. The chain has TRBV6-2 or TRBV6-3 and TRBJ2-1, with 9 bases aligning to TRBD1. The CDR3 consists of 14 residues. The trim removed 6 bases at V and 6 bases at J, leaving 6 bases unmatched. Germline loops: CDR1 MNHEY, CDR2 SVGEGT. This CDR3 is CASSPGTGFNEQFF. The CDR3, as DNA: TGTGCCAGCAGCCCCGGGACAGGGTTCAATGAGCAGTTCTTC.

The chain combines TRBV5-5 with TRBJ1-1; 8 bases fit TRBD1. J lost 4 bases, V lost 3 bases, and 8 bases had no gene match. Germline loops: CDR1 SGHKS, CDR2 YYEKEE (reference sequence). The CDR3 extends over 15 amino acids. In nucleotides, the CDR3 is TGTGCCAGCAGCTCCCGGGACAGGTTGAGCACTGAAGCTTTCTTT. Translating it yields CASSSRDRLSTEAFF.

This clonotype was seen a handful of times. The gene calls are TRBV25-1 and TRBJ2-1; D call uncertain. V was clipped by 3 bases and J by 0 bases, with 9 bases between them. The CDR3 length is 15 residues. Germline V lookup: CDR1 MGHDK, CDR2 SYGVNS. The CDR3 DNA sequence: TGTGCCAGCAGTGAGGTAGCAGACTCCTACAATGAGCAGTTCTTC. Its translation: CASSEVADSYNEQFF.

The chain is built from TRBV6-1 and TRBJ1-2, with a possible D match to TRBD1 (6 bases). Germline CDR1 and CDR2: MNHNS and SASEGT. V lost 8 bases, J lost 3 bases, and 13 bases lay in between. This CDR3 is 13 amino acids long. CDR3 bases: TGTGCCAGCGCGGAGGACAGCGACTATGGCTACACCTTC. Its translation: CASAEDSDYGYTF.

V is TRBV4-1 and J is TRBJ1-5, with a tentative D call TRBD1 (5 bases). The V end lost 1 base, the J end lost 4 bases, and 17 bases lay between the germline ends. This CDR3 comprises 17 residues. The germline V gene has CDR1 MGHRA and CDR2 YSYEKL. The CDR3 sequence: CASSQGSLGRWNQPQHF. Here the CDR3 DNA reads TGCGCCAGCAGCCAAGGGAGCTTGGGGCGGTGGAATCAGCCCCAGCATTTT.

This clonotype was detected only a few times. The CDR3 sequence is CAISDPSLRNQPQHF. The CDR3 DNA follows: TGTGCCATCAGTGACCCAAGTTTACGAAATCAGCCCCAGCATTTT. This rearrangement joins TRBV10-3 to TRBJ1-5; D is unresolved. This CDR3 region has 15 residues. The V gene's germline CDR1 is ENHRY and CDR2 SYGVKD. The V and J ends lost 3 bases and 4 bases respectively, with 13 bases between them.

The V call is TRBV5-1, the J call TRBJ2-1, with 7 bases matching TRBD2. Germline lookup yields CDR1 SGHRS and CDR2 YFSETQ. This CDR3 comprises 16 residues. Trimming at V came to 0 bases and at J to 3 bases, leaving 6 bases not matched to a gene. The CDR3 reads CASSLVRGSVYNEQFF. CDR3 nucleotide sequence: TGCGCCAGCAGCTTGGTCCGCGGGAGTGTCTACAATGAGCAGTTCTTC.

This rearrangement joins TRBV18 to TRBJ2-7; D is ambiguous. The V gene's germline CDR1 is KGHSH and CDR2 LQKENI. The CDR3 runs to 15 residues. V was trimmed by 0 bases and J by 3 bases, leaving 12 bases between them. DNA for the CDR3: TGTGCCAGCTCACCACCCGGGTGGGGAAACTACGAGCAGTACTTC. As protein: CASSPPGWGNYEQYF.

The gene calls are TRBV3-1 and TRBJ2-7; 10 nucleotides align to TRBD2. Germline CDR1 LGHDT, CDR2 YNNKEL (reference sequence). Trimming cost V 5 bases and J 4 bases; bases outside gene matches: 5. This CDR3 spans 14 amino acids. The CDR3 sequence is CASSYPGLAYEQYF. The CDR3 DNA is TGTGCCAGCAGCTACCCGGGACTAGCGTACGAGCAGTACTTC.

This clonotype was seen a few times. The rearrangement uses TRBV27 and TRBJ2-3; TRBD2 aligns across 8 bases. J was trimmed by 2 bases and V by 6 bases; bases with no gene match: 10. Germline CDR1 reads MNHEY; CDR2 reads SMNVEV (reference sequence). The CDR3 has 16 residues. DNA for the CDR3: TGTGCCAGCAGAAGCAATGGCGGGGGGTTCACAGATACGCAGTATTTT. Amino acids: CASRSNGGGFTDTQYF.